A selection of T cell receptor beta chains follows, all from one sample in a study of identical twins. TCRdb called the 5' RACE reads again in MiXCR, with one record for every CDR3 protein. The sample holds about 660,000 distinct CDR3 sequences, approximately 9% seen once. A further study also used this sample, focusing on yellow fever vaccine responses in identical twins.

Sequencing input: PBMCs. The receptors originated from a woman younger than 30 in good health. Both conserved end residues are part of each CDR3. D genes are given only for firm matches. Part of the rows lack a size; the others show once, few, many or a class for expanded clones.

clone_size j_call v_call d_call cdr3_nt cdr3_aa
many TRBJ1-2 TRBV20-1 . TGCAGTGCTAGAGAAGGGGGTACAGTTTGGGGCTACACCTTC CSAREGGTVWGYTF
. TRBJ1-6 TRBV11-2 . TGTGCCAGCAGTTCAGGGAGGGTGAATTCACCCCTCCACTTT CASSSGRVNSPLHF
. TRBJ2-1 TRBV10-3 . TGTGCCATCAGTGGGGCAGGGGGGCACAATGAGCAGTTCTTC CAISGAGGHNEQFF
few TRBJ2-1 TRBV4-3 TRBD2 TGCGCCAGCAGCCAATATCATCGGGAGCGGGAGGTAAATGAGCAGTTCTTC CASSQYHREREVNEQFF
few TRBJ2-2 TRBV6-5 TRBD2 TGTGCCAGCAGTTACGGCGGGGGGATGACCGGGGAGCTGTTTTTT CASSYGGGMTGELFF
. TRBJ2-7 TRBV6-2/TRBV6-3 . TGTGCCACCAGTTACTCCACAGTTGTTGGCTACGAGCAGTACTTC CATSYSTVVGYEQYF
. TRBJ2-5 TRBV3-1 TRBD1 TGTGCCAGCAGCCACTTACCGGGACAGGGACGAGAGACCCAGTACTTC CASSHLPGQGRETQYF
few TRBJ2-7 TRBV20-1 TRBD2 TGCAGTGCTAGAGATGCACTAGCGGGGGTCGAGCAGTACTTC CSARDALAGVEQYF
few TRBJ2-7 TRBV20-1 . TGCAGTGCTAGAGATCTATCATTGTTTACGGGTTCCCTCTCCTACGAGCAGTACTTC CSARDLSLFTGSLSYEQYF
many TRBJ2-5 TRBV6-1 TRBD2 TGTGCCAGCAGAATAGGGACTATATGGGAGACCCAGTACTTC CASRIGTIWETQYF
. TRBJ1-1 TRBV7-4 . TGTGCCAGCAGCCTCAGGGACACCACTGAAGCTTTCTTT CASSLRDTTEAFF
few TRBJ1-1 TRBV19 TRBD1 TGTGCCAGTAGTCCCGGGACAGTGACCACTGACTCTTTCTTT CASSPGTVTTDSFF
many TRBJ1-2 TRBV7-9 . TGTGCCAGCAGCTTAGGGTGGACCTCTAACTATGGCTACACCTTC CASSLGWTSNYGYTF
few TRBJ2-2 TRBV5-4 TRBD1 TGTGCCAGCAGCGCAGGGGGTCCTGCGAACACCGGGGAGCTGTTTTTT CASSAGGPANTGELFF
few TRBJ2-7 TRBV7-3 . TGTGCCAGCAGCTTAGTCGCGCGCGCCGAGCAGTACTTC CASSLVARAEQYF
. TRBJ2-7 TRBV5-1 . TGCGCCAGCAGCTTCGAAGGGGAAGTTGGCGAGCAGTACTTC CASSFEGEVGEQYF
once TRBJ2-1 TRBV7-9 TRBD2 TGTGCCAGCAGCTTAGTCCCTAGCGGGGGGGACGGGGAGTTCTTC CASSLVPSGGDGEFF
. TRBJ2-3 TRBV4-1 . TGCGCCAGCAGCCAAGGAAGTTTCACAGATACGCAGTATTTT CASSQGSFTDTQYF
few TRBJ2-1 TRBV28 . TGTGCCAGCAGTTTTCGTTGGCAGGGCCTAAACAATGAGCAGTTCTTC CASSFRWQGLNNEQFF
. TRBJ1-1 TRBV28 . TGTGCCAGCAGCCCTCTGGGGAGTGCAGCTTTCTTT CASSPLGSAAFF
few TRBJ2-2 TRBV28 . TGTGCCAGCAGTTTTGGATCAGGGGCCCGTTTCACCGGGGAGCTGTTTTTT CASSFGSGARFTGELFF
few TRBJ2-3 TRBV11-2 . TGTGCCAGCAGCTTATATAGTCCAGATACGCAGTATTTT CASSLYSPDTQYF
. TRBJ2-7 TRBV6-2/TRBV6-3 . TGTGCCAGCAGTTCCGAACTAGGGAGGAAGTACGAGCAGTACTTC CASSSELGRKYEQYF
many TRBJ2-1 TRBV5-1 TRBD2 TGCGCCAGCAGCTACTTTAAGCGGGAGAACTCCTACAATGAGCAGTTCTTC CASSYFKRENSYNEQFF
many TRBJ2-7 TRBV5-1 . TGCGCCAGCAGCCCGGTCGTTTGGGACACCAGCTACGAGCAGTACTTC CASSPVVWDTSYEQYF
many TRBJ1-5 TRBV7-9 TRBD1 TGTGCCAGCAGCTTAGGGACAGGGGATCAGCCCCAGCATTTT CASSLGTGDQPQHF
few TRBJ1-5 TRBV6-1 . TGTGCCAGCAGAACCTCGGAGAATCAGCCCCAGCATTTT CASRTSENQPQHF
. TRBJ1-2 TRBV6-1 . TGTGCCAGCAGCCTGCGGGAGGGCTCTAACTATGGCTACACCTTC CASSLREGSNYGYTF
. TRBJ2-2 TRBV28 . TGTGCCAGCAGTTCCCCTACTAGTTTGGCCCCCCGAAACACCGGGGAGCTGTTTTTT CASSSPTSLAPRNTGELFF
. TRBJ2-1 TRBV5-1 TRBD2 TGCGCCAGCAGCATAGGACTAGCGGGATACAATGAGCAGTTCTTC CASSIGLAGYNEQFF
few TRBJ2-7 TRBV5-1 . TGCGCCAGCAGCTTGAGTCAGGGAACCTACGAGCAGTACTTC CASSLSQGTYEQYF
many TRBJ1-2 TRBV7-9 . TGTGCCAGCAGCAGGGCCCCCTATGGCTACACCTTC CASSRAPYGYTF
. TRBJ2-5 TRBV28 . TGTGCCAGCAGGTTTTTCACCGATGCACAAGAGACCCAGTACTTC CASRFFTDAQETQYF
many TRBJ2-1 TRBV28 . TGTGCCAGCAGTTTAGCCATAGGGTACAATGAGCAGTTCTTC CASSLAIGYNEQFF
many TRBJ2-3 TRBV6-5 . TGTGCCAGCAGCACAACGAGAGATACGCAGTATTTT CASSTTRDTQYF
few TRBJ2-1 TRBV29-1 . TGCAGCGTTTCATGGGACCACGACAATGAGCAGTTCTTC CSVSWDHDNEQFF
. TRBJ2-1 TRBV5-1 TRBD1 TGCGCCAGCAGTCGACCGACAGGGGGCGGCTCCTACAATGAGCAGTTCTTC CASSRPTGGGSYNEQFF
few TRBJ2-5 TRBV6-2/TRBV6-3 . TGTGCCAGCAGTTGGGCGGAGACCCAGTACTTC CASSWAETQYF
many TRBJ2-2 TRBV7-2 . TGTGCCAGCAGCTTAGTGGGGAGTAAACTCACCGGGGAGCTGTTTTTT CASSLVGSKLTGELFF
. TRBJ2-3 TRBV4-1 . TGCGCCAGCGGCAGAGACCCCGACACAGATACGCAGTATTTT CASGRDPDTDTQYF
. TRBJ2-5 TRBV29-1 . TGCAGCGTTGAAGGTGGTGCGGGGTACCAAGAGACCCAGTACTTC CSVEGGAGYQETQYF
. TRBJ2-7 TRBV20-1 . TGCAGTGCCTCCGCTACGACCGGGACCGCGGTGGCTGGCGAGCAGTACTTC CSASATTGTAVAGEQYF
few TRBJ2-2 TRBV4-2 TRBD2 TGTGCCAGCAGCCAAGAACCGGGACTAGCGGGGGGGCAGGACACCGGGGAGCTGTTTTTT CASSQEPGLAGGQDTGELFF
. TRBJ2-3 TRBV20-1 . TGCAGTGCTAGGGCAACTACTTTGCCAGATACGCAGTATTTT CSARATTLPDTQYF
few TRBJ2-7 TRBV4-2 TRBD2 TGTGCCAGCAGCCTTGAGTTAGGAGCCGCTAGCGGTTACTACGAGCAGTACTTC CASSLELGAASGYYEQYF
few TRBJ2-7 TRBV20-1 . TGCAGTGCTAGAGGTTGGGGCTACCAAGCCTACGAGCAGTACTTC CSARGWGYQAYEQYF